This paragraph covers one TCR beta chain sequence. This specimen belongs to a study of cytomegalovirus exposure and HLA in healthy donors. The PCR was carried out with 60 Vbeta primers and 13 Jbeta primers. Generated by immunoSEQ multiplex PCR, the TCRdb table keeps only in-frame clones and is missing some. There are 150,000 to 200,000 clones in the sample; 70% to 90% occur only once, and approximately 2% lies in the top ten. The sequenced sample was PBMCs. This sequence originates from a woman between 18 and 30 years old in good health and CMV-seronegative.

The CDR3 here is CASSLSGGVWEQFF. The DNA of the CDR3 is TGTGCCAGCAGCCTAAGCGGGGGGGTTTGGGAGCAGTTCTTC. V is TRBV7-3 and J is TRBJ2-1; 10 bases are shared with TRBD2. Germline-derived CDR1 and CDR2 are SGHTA and FQGTGA. The CDR3 has 14 residues. The junction had 8 bases not matched to a gene; V was cut back by 5 bases and J by 10 bases.